The 9 T cell receptor beta chains below come from one sample, sequenced in a study of CD8+ T cells in alopecia areata. RNA was extracted and reverse transcribed into cDNA as the sequencing template. Using immunoSEQ multiplex PCR, the repertoire was profiled, and TCRdb retains in-frame clones only, with some absent. The sample records around 200,000 clones, roughly 53% being singletons. Regarding treatment: oral pan-JAK inhibitor, 5-10 mg twice daily. Sequenced material: CD8+ T cells sorted from blood, taken at week 24, from a patient treated with tofacitinib. The receptors come from a human donor with alopecia areata.

The chain links TRBV19 to TRBJ2-2; no clear D. The CDR3 sequence is 13 residues long. The V gene's germline CDR1 is LNHDA and CDR2 SQIVND (reference sequence). With 5 bases removed from V and 5 bases from J, the gap between germline ends came to 9 bases. CDR3 loop: CASSGRGTGELFF. The CDR3 DNA sequence: TGTGCCAGTAGTGGTCGTGGGACCGGGGAGCTGTTTTTT.

This rearrangement joins TRBV13 to TRBJ2-1; D is unclear. Trimming cost V 3 bases and J 10 bases, with 19 bases left between them. Looked up from germline, CDR1 is PRHDT and CDR2 is FYEKMQ (reference sequence). This CDR3 contains 15 residues. The CDR3 region has the DNA TGTGCCAGCAGCTTTGCATATGGCGCCCTCTCGGAGCAGTTCTTC. It translates to CASSFAYGALSEQFF.

This clone was observed a handful of times. The rearrangement joins TRBV30 to TRBJ2-1; 8 positions match TRBD2. Trimming cost V 0 bases and J 8 bases; bases outside gene matches: 0. This CDR3 comprises 12 residues. The germline CDR1 and CDR2 sequences are GTSNPN and SVGIG (reference sequence). The CDR3 protein is CAWSVRGDEQFF. The DNA of the CDR3 is TGTGCCTGGAGTGTGCGGGGGGATGAGCAGTTCTTC.

The rearrangement joins TRBV29-1 to TRBJ1-2, with D maybe TRBD1 (6 bases). From germline, CDR1 is SQVTM and CDR2 ANQGSEA. V gave up 0 bases and J gave up 7 bases, with 12 bases separating them. The CDR3 consists of 13 residues. CDR3 coding DNA: TGCAGCGTTGAAGAATCAGGGGCGCGTGGCTACACCTTC. Its protein product is CSVEESGARGYTF.

J is TRBJ1-5 and V is TRBV4-1; a weak D match, TRBD1 (6 bases). This CDR3 is built from 15 residues. Germline values: CDR1 MGHRA, CDR2 YSYEKL. The ends were cut back, 0 bases at V and 4 bases at J, with 10 bases in the middle. CDR3 bases: TGCGCCAGCAGCCAAGATGGGCAGGGGAATCAGCCCCAGCATTTT. This gives the protein CASSQDGQGNQPQHF.

The chain uses TRBV27 and TRBJ1-5, with a weak D call TRBD1 (6 bases). Trimming removed 6 bases from V and 0 bases from J, with 9 bases in between. Germline CDR1 reads MNHEY; CDR2 reads SMNVEV (reference sequence). The CDR3 has 14 amino acids. The CDR3 DNA is TGTGCCAGCAGACAGGGACATAGCAATCAGCCCCAGCATTTT. Its protein product is CASRQGHSNQPQHF.

This sequence joins TRBV30 and TRBJ1-1, with 8 bases that match TRBD1. CDR1 and CDR2 from the germline V gene are GTSNPN and SVGIG (reference sequence). CDR3 length: 11 residues. The V gene end was trimmed by 7 bases and the J gene end by 7 bases; junction bases not matched to a gene: 5. DNA of the CDR3: TGTGCCTCGGACAGGGCGAATGAAGCTTTCTTT. It specifies CASDRANEAFF. Complete variable domain (other parts from reference TRBV30 and TRBJ1-1): SQTIHQWPATLVQPVGSPLSLECTVEGTSNPNLYWYRQAAGRGLQLLFYSVGIGQISSEVPQNLSASRPQDRQFILSSKKLLLSDSGFYLCASDRANEAFFGQGTRLTVV.

The chain carries TRBV13 and TRBJ2-3; 8 positions match TRBD1. Germline V lookup: CDR1 PRHDT, CDR2 FYEKMQ (reference sequence). The CDR3 is 16 residues long. V shed 5 bases and J 6 bases; nucleotides not matched to a gene: 13. CDR3 DNA: TGTGCCAGCAGCCCCAAGACAGGGGAGGCACTCGATACGCAGTATTTT. It specifies CASSPKTGEALDTQYF.

This clone was seen more than once but under ten times. The J gene is TRBJ2-7, the V gene TRBV9, with D unresolved. There are 14 residues in the CDR3. Germline lookup yields CDR1 SGDLS and CDR2 YYNGEE. Trimming took off 3 bases at V and 0 bases at J, with 10 bases between the two ends. This chain's CDR3 is CASSDGPSSYEQYF. In DNA form, the CDR3 reads TGTGCCAGCAGCGATGGACCGAGCTCCTACGAGCAGTACTTC.